This is a list of T cell receptor beta chains from one sample in a study of blood T cell repertoires in COVID-19. Only in-frame clones appear in the TCRdb table, and some are missing; sequencing was by immunoSEQ multiplex PCR. The table has fewer than 250,000 clones, 84% seen once. Sequencing input: peripheral blood. The receptor source for this set is a man in his forties or fifties with acute or convalescent COVID-19. Each CDR3 is given with its conserved first and last residue. The D gene is left open where the match is weak. Clone size is not always given. Where it is, it says once, few, many or a class for expanded clones.

d_gene,v_gene,j_gene,abundance,CDR3nt,CDR3aa
TRBD1,TRBV6-1,TRBJ1-4,NA,TGTGCCAGCAGTGCAGCGGCCGGGACAGGGGAGGAAAAACTGTTTTTT,CASSAAAGTGEEKLFF
TRBD1,TRBV30,TRBJ1-2,NA,TGTGCCTCACAGGGGGCGGAGGACTATGGCTACACCTTC,CASQGAEDYGYTF
NA,TRBV12-3/TRBV12-4,TRBJ1-5,once,TGTGCCAGCAGCCCATACGTGGCGCCCCAGCATTTT,CASSPYVAPQHF
NA,TRBV27,TRBJ1-5,NA,TGTGCCAGCACCCCGTTGAGCGGCAGGTATAGCAATCAGCCCCAGCATTTT,CASTPLSGRYSNQPQHF
NA,TRBV3-1/TRBV3-2,TRBJ1-2,NA,TGTGCCAGCAGCCAAGGCGCGGAAAACTATGGCTACACCTTC,CASSQGAENYGYTF
TRBD1,TRBV2,TRBJ1-2,NA,TGTGCCAGCAACCGGGACAGGGATAACTATGGCTACACCTTC,CASNRDRDNYGYTF
TRBD2,TRBV2,TRBJ2-7,NA,TGTGCCAGCACGTTCCTACTAGCGGGTAACGAGCAGTACTTC,CASTFLLAGNEQYF
NA,TRBV19,TRBJ1-2,NA,TGTGCCAGTAGTAACTCCGGGCAGGGAGGTGGCTACACCTTC,CASSNSGQGGGYTF
NA,TRBV19,TRBJ2-4,NA,TGTGCCAGTAGTATAGCGGGGGAGCTAGCCAAAAACATTCAGTACTTC,CASSIAGELAKNIQYF
NA,TRBV7-8,TRBJ2-7,NA,TGTGCCAGCAGCTTGTTTGCCGCCCCGGGGGAGCAGTACTTC,CASSLFAAPGEQYF
TRBD2,TRBV3-1/TRBV3-2,TRBJ2-5,NA,TGTGCCAGCGCCCCCTTAGCGGGAGCGGGGGAGACCCAGTACTTC,CASAPLAGAGETQYF
NA,TRBV2,TRBJ1-3,NA,TGTGCCAGCAAGGGGCAGACCATAGGATTTGGAAACACCATATATTTT,CASKGQTIGFGNTIYF
TRBD1,TRBV5-1,TRBJ1-2,NA,TGCGCCAGCAGCACAGGACAGGGCAACCTTGGATATGGCTACACCTTC,CASSTGQGNLGYGYTF
TRBD1,TRBV3-1/TRBV3-2,TRBJ2-3,NA,TGTGCCAGCAGCCATCATCTGGGCGGACAGGTTTTCACAGATACGCAGTATTTT,CASSHHLGGQVFTDTQYF
NA,TRBV29-1,TRBJ2-1,few,TGCAGCGTTGACCGGGGCAATGAGCAGTTCTTC,CSVDRGNEQFF
TRBD1,TRBV10-3,TRBJ2-1,NA,TGTGCCATCAGTGACCAGACAGGGTACAATGAGCAGTTCTTC,CAISDQTGYNEQFF
TRBD1,TRBV2,TRBJ2-7,few,TGTGCCAGCAGGACGGACAGGCTGAGCTCCTACGAGCAGTACTTC,CASRTDRLSSYEQYF
NA,TRBV6-5,TRBJ1-6,once,TGTGCCAGCAGTATCTCAACAGGGTCATTCACCCTCCACTTT,CASSISTGSFTLHF
TRBD1,TRBV6-5,TRBJ2-5,NA,TGTGCCAGCAGTCGCGGGACAGGGAGTTGGGAGACCCAGTACTTC,CASSRGTGSWETQYF
NA,TRBV25-1,TRBJ2-3,few,TGTGCCAGCAGTCCATTGCCAGAGACAGGCACAGATACGCAGTATTTT,CASSPLPETGTDTQYF
NA,TRBV4-1,TRBJ1-2,NA,TGCGCCAGCAGCCAAGGATCAGGGGATGGCTACACCTTC,CASSQGSGDGYTF
NA,TRBV19,TRBJ2-7,NA,TGTGCCAGTAGTCCGCCGGCAGGGCGGAGACCCTACGAGCAGTACTTC,CASSPPAGRRPYEQYF
TRBD1,TRBV6-6,TRBJ1-1,NA,TGTGCCAGCAGCAGCACAGGGGCAGAAGCTTTCTTT,CASSSTGAEAFF
TRBD2,TRBV2,TRBJ2-1,few,TGTGCCAGCAAGGGACTAGCGGATTTTAATGAGCAGTTCTTC,CASKGLADFNEQFF
TRBD2,TRBV7-6,TRBJ2-7,NA,TGTGCCAGCAGCTTAGCGGCGAGAGTAGCGGGAGGACCAAACCCTTTCGAGCAGTACTTC,CASSLAARVAGGPNPFEQYF
TRBD1,TRBV5-1,TRBJ2-5,once,TGCGCCAGCAGCTATTCGGGACAGAAAGAGACCCAGTACTTC,CASSYSGQKETQYF
TRBD2,TRBV5-1,TRBJ2-2,NA,TGCGCCAGCAGCTTGTCTGCGGGGAGACTAGCGGTCGACACCGGGGAGCTGTTTTTT,CASSLSAGRLAVDTGELFF
TRBD2,TRBV5-1,TRBJ2-1,NA,TGCGCCAGCAGCTTAACCGGACTAGAGTACGATGAGCAGTTCTTC,CASSLTGLEYDEQFF
NA,TRBV2,TRBJ1-1,NA,TGTGCCAGCAGGGGGGGTGGCACTGAAGCTTTCTTT,CASRGGGTEAFF
NA,TRBV12-5,TRBJ1-1,NA,TGTGCTAGTGGGGTGGGCGCTGAAGCTTTCTTT,CASGVGAEAFF
NA,TRBV19,TRBJ1-1,NA,TGTGCCAGTACCCTCGGGGTATACACTGAAGCTTTCTTT,CASTLGVYTEAFF
TRBD2,TRBV14,TRBJ2-1,NA,TGTGCCAGCAGCCAGGACCCCCGACTAGCGGGACCAAGAGGTGAGCAGTTCTTC,CASSQDPRLAGPRGEQFF
NA,TRBV9,TRBJ1-5,once,TGTGCCAGCAGCGTCAATAGCAATCAGCCCCAGCATTTT,CASSVNSNQPQHF
NA,TRBV29-1,TRBJ1-1,NA,TGCAGCGCTACGTTGCAGGGGAAGGGTTACACTGAAGCTTTCTTT,CSATLQGKGYTEAFF
TRBD2,TRBV28,TRBJ2-7,NA,TGTGCCAGCAGTTTGGCGGGGGACGAGCAGTACTTC,CASSLAGDEQYF
NA,TRBV30,TRBJ2-2,NA,TGTGCCTGGAGTGTAAGTTGGCAGTTTTCCGGGGAGCTGTTTTTT,CAWSVSWQFSGELFF
TRBD1,TRBV11-3,TRBJ1-1,NA,TGTGCCAGCAGCGCAGGGACAGGAGAAGCTTTCTTT,CASSAGTGEAFF
NA,TRBV30,TRBJ1-6,NA,TGTGCCTGCAACGGCGGGGGGGTAACGGCACCCCTCCACTTT,CACNGGGVTAPLHF
NA,TRBV19,TRBJ2-3,few,TGTGCCAGTAGTTCTATCACAGATACGCAGTATTTT,CASSSITDTQYF
NA,TRBV18,TRBJ2-7,once,TGTGCCAGCTCCTCTACCGGGACAGCGGGTAACGAGCAGTACTTC,CASSSTGTAGNEQYF
TRBD1,TRBV4-1,TRBJ1-1,NA,TGCGCCAGCAGCCACGACCTCTACCCCGGGACAGGGGGCTCCACTGAAGCTTTCTTT,CASSHDLYPGTGGSTEAFF
NA,TRBV6-5,TRBJ1-2,NA,TGTGCCAGCAGTTACTCGACAGGCTACTATGGCTACACCTTC,CASSYSTGYYGYTF
TRBD1,TRBV5-5,TRBJ2-7,NA,TGTGCCAGCAGCTTGGGGACCGGGACAGGAAGTTTTTACGAGCAGTACTTC,CASSLGTGTGSFYEQYF
NA,TRBV28,TRBJ1-1,NA,TGTGCCAGCAGTTTAATAGGACAAACTGAAGCTTTCTTT,CASSLIGQTEAFF
TRBD2,TRBV14,TRBJ2-3,NA,TGTGCCAGCAGCAAACTAGCGGGGGGGCTTAGCACAGATACGCAGTATTTT,CASSKLAGGLSTDTQYF
NA,TRBV6-5,TRBJ1-2,NA,TGTGCCAGCAGCCCCGGACATTATAACTATGGCTACACCTTC,CASSPGHYNYGYTF
TRBD1,TRBV11-3,TRBJ2-1,NA,TGTGCCAGCAGCTCTCACCCGGGACAGGGTGGGGATGAGCAGTTCTTC,CASSSHPGQGGDEQFF
NA,TRBV5-4,TRBJ1-1,NA,TGTGCCAGCAGCTTGATAGACACTGAAGCTTTCTTT,CASSLIDTEAFF